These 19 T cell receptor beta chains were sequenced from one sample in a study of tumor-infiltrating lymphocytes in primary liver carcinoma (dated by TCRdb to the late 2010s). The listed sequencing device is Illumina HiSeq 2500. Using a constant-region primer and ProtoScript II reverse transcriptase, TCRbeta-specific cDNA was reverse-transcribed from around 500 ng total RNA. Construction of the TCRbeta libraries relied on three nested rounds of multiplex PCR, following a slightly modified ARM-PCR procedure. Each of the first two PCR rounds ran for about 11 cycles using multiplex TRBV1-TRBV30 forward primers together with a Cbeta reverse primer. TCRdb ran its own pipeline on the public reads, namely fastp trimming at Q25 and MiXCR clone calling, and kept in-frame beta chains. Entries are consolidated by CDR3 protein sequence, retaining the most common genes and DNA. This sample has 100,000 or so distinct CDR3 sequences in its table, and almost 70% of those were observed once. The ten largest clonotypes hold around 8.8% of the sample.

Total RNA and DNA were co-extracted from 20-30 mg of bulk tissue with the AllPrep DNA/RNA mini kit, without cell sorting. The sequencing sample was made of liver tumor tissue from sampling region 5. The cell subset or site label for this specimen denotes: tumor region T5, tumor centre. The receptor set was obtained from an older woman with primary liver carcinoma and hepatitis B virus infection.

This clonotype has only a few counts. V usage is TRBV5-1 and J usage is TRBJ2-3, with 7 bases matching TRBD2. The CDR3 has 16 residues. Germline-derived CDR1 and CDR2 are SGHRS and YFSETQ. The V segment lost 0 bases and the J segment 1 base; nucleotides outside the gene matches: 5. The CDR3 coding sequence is TGCGCCAGCAGCTTGGGCGGGGGAGGCGGCACAGATACGCAGTATTTT. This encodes CASSLGGGGGTDTQYF.

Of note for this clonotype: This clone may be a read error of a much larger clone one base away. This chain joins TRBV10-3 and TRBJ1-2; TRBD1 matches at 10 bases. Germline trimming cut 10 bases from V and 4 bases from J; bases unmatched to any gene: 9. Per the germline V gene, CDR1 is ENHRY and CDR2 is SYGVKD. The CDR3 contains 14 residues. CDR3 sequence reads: CATRTGGITYGYTF. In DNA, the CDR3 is TGTGCCACTAGGACAGGGGGAATTACCTATGGCTACACCTTC.

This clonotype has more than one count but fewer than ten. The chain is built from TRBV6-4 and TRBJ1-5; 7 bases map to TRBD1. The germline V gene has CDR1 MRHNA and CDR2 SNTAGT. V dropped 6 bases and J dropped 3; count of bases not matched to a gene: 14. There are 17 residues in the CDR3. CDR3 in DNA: TGTGCCAGCAGCGGGACAGCCAAAAACCCCCCCAATCAGCCCCAGCATTTT. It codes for CASSGTAKNPPNQPQHF.

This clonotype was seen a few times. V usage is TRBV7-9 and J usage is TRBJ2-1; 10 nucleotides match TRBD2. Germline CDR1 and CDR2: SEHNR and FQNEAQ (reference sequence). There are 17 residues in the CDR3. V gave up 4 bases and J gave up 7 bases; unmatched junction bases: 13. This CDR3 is CASSWSQAGGPRNEQFF. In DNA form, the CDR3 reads TGTGCCAGCAGCTGGTCCCAAGCGGGAGGGCCACGGAATGAGCAGTTCTTC.

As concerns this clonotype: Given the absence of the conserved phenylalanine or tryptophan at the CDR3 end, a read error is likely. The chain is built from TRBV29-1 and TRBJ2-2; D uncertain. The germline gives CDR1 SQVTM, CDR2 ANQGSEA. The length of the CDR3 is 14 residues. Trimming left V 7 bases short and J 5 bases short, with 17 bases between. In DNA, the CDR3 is TGCAGCGCCGAACGAATGGGGAAGACCGGGGAGCTGTTTCTT. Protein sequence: CSAERMGKTGELFL.

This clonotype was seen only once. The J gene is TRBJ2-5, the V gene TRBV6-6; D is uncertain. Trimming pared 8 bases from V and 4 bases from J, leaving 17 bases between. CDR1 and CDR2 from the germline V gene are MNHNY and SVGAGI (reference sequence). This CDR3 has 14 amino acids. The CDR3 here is CASAASEARETQYF. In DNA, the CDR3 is TGTGCCAGCGCCGCCAGCGAAGCCAGAGAGACCCAGTACTTC.

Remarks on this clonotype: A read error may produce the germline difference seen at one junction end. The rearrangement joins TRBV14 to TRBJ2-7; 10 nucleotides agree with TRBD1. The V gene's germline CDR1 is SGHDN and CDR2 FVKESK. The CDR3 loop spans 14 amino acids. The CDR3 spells CASSPGTGDYKQYF. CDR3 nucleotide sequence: TGTGCCAGCAGCCCGGGGACAGGGGACTACAAGCAGTACTTC.

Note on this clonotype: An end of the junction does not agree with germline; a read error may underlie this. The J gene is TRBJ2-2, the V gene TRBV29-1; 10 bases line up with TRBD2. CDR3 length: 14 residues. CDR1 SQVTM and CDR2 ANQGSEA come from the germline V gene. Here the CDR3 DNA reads TGCAGCGTTGGTGGGACTAGCGCCTCCGGGGAGTTGTTTTTT. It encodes CSVGGTSASGELFF.

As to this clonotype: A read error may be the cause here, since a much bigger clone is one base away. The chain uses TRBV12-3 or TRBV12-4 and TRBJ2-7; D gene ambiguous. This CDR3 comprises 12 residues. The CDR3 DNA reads TGTGTCAGCAGTTTCTCCTACGGATGGCGGTACTTC. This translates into CVSSFSYGWRYF.

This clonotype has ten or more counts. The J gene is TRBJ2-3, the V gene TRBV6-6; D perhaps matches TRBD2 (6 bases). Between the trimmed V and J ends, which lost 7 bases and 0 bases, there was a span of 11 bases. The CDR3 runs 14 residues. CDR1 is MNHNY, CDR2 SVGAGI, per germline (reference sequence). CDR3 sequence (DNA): TGTGCCAGCAAAGAGAGCGGGAGCACAGATACGCAGTATTTT. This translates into CASKESGSTDTQYF.

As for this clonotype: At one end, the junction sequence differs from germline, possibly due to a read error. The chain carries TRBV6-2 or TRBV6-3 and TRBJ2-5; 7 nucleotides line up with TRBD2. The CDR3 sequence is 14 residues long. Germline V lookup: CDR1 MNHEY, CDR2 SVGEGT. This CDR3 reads CASSLTSSQETQYF. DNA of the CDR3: TGTGCTAGCAGTCTGACTAGCAGTCAAGAGACCCAGTACTTC.

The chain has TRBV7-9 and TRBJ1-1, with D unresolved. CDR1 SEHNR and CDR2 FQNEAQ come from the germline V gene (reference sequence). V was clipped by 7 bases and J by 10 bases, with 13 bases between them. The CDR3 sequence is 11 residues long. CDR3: CASNLYVGAFF. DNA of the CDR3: TGTGCCAGCAACCTTTATGTAGGAGCTTTCTTT.

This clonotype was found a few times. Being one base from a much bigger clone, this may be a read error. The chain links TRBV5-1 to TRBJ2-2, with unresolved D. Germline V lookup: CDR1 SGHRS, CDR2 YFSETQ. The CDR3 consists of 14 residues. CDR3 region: CASSFLSNTWELFF. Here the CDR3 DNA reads TGCGCCAGCAGCTTCTTGTCGAACACCTGGGAGCTGTTTTTT.

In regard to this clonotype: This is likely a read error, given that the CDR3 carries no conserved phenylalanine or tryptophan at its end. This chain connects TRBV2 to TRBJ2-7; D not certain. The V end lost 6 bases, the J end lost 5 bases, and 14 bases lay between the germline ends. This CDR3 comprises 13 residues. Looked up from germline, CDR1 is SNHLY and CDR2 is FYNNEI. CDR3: CASRGVGVDEQYS. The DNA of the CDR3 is TGTGCCAGCAGGGGTGTAGGCGTCGACGAGCAGTACTCC.

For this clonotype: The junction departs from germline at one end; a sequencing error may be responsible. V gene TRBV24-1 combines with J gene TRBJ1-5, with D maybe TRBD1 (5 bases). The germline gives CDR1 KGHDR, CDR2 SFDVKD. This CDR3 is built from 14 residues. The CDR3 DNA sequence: TGTGCCACCAATGATTTGCAGGGCAACCAGCCCCAGCATTTT. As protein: CATNDLQGNQPQHF.

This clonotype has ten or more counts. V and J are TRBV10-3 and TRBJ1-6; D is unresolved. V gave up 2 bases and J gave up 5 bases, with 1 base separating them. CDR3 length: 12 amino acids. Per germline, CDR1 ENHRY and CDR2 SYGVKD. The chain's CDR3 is CAISEDNSPLHF. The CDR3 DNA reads TGTGCCATCAGTGAGGATAATTCACCCCTCCACTTT.

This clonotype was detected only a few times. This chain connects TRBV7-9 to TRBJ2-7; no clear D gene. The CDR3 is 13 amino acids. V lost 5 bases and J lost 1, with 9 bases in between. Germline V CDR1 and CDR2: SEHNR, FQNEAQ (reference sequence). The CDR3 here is CASSQRESYEQYF. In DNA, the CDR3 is TGTGCCAGCAGCCAAAGGGAATCCTACGAGCAGTACTTC.

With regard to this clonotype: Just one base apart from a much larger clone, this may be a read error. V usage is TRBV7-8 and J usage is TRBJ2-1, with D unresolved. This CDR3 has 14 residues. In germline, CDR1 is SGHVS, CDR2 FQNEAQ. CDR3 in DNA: TGTGCCAACAGCACGATCATGGGTACCAATGAGCAGTTCTTC. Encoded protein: CANSTIMGTNEQFF.

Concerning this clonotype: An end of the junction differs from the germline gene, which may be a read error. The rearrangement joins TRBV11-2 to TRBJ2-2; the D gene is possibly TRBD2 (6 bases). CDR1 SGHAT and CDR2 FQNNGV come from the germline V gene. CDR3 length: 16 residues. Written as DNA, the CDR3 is TGTGCCAGGAGCTCTGACGGGAGAGGGGTATCCGGGGAGCTGTTTTTC. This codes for CARSSDGRGVSGELFF.